A single sample gave rise to the 10 T cell receptor beta chains below, sequenced in a study of cytomegalovirus exposure and HLA in healthy donors. The PCR used 60 Vbeta and 13 Jbeta primers. The method was immunoSEQ multiplex PCR; TCRdb's version includes in-frame clones alone and lacks a portion of them. This table has roughly 140,000 clones, 73% appearing once. Sequencing was done on a sample of PBMCs. Receptor source: a human donor in good health.

The chain joins TRBV2 to TRBJ1-4; 8 bases fit TRBD1. CDR3 length equals 17 residues. Germline-derived CDR1 and CDR2 are SNHLY and FYNNEI. With V trimmed by 6 bases and J by 4 bases, 13 bases remained unmatched. CDR3 sequence reads: CASRPPWTGTLNEKLFF. The CDR3 DNA reads as TGTGCCAGCAGACCACCGTGGACAGGGACGCTTAATGAAAAACTGTTTTTT.

The chain has TRBV7-9 and TRBJ1-3, with no clear D. CDR3 size: 14 residues. The germline V and J ends were trimmed by 5 bases and 0 bases, with 8 bases remaining between them. The germline CDR1 and CDR2 sequences are SEHNR and FQNEAQ (reference sequence). The CDR3 nucleotides read TGTGCCAGCAGCGCCGAGTTCTCTGGAAACACCATATATTTT. It codes for CASSAEFSGNTIYF.

The chain carries TRBV6-5 and TRBJ1-6; no clear D. Looked up from germline, CDR1 is MNHEY and CDR2 is SVGAGI. The CDR3 runs to 11 residues. The CDR3 is CATRGNSPLHF. The CDR3 region has the DNA TGTGCTACACGGGGTAATTCACCCCTCCACTTT.

This sequence joins TRBV7-9 and TRBJ1-1; maybe TRBD1 (5 bases). The CDR3 has 12 amino acids. Germline loops: CDR1 SEHNR, CDR2 FQNEAQ (reference sequence). Trimming shortened V by 6 bases and J by 7 bases, and 12 bases separated the two germline ends. The CDR3 reads CASRDQGFEAFF. The CDR3 nucleotides read TGTGCCAGCAGGGATCAGGGTTTTGAAGCTTTCTTT.

The chain has TRBV5-6 and TRBJ2-1; 7 bases match TRBD1. V lost 0 bases and J lost 8; bases outside the gene matches: 11. CDR1 is SGHDT and CDR2 is YYEEEE in the germline V gene. This CDR3 is 16 amino acids long. CDR3 DNA sequence: TGTGCCAGCAGCTTGGACGGGTCAGGGGGTTTAGATGAGCAGTTCTTC. It translates to CASSLDGSGGLDEQFF. The variable domain in full, with the rest retrieved from reference TRBV5-6 and TRBJ2-1, is DAGVTQSPTHLIKTRGQQVTLRCSPKSGHDTVSWYQQALGQGPQFIFQYYEEEERQRGNFPDRFSGHQFPNYSSELNVNALLLGDSALYLCASSLDGSGGLDEQFFGPGTRLTVL.

The chain is built from TRBV29-1 and TRBJ1-2, with unresolved D. V was trimmed by 4 bases and J by 14 bases, leaving 20 bases between them. CDR3 length: 12 amino acids. The germline V gene encodes CDR1 SQVTM and CDR2 ANQGSEA. For the CDR3, the DNA is TGCAGCGTTGCCGGGGTTAGGATCGGCTGGACCTTC. Its translation: CSVAGVRIGWTF.

This clone was seen once. The J gene is TRBJ2-7, the V gene TRBV28, with 7 nucleotides matching TRBD2. This CDR3 region has 13 residues. V dropped 4 bases and J dropped 2; count of bases not matched to a gene: 2. Germline loops: CDR1 MDHEN, CDR2 SYDVKM. The CDR3 coding sequence is TGTGCCAGCAGTTATGGGACTACCTACGAGCAGTACTTC. Its protein product is CASSYGTTYEQYF.

The rearrangement joins TRBV7-3 to TRBJ1-1; 9 bases agree with TRBD1. V lost 5 bases to trimming and J lost 11 bases; unmatched junction nucleotides: 6. The CDR3 covers 12 residues. The germline gives CDR1 SGHTA, CDR2 FQGTGA. The CDR3 protein is CASSIDRGEAFF. The CDR3 DNA follows: TGTGCCAGCAGCATCGACAGGGGGGAGGCTTTCTTT. Supplemented by reference TRBV7-3 and TRBJ1-1, the full variable domain reads GAGVSQTPSNKVTEKGKYVELRCDPISGHTALYWYRQSLGQGPEFLIYFQGTGAADDSGLPNDRFFAVRPEGSVSTLKIQRTERGDSAVYLCASSIDRGEAFFGQGTRLTVV.

The rearrangement joins TRBV2 to TRBJ1-1; perhaps TRBD1 as D (6 bases). This CDR3 is 16 amino acids long. Germline V lookup: CDR1 SNHLY, CDR2 FYNNEI. V gave up 0 bases and J gave up 2 bases, with 13 bases separating them. CDR3 sequence: CASSEALGDINTEAFF. As DNA, the CDR3 is TGTGCCAGCAGTGAAGCGCTAGGGGACATAAACACTGAAGCTTTCTTT.

The chain is built from TRBV5-4 and TRBJ2-3, with 11 bases fitting TRBD2. The CDR3 runs to 16 residues. Germline lookup yields CDR1 SGHNT and CDR2 YYREEE (reference sequence). With V trimmed by 3 bases and J by 4 bases, 7 bases remained unmatched. The CDR3 DNA sequence: TGTGCCAGCAGCTCCCCTTTAGCGGGAGGGCCAGATACGCAGTATTTT. Translated: CASSSPLAGGPDTQYF.